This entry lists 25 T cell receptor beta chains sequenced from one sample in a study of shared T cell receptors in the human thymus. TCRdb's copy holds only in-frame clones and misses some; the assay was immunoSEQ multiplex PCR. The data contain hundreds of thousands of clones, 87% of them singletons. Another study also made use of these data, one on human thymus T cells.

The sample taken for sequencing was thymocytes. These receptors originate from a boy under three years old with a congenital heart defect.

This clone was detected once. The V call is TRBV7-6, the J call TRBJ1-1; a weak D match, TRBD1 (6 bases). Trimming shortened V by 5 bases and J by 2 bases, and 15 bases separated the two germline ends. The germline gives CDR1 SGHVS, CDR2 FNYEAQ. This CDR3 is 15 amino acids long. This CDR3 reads CASSPNRDTNTEAFF. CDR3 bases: TGTGCCAGCAGCCCCAACCGGGACACCAACACTGAAGCTTTCTTT.

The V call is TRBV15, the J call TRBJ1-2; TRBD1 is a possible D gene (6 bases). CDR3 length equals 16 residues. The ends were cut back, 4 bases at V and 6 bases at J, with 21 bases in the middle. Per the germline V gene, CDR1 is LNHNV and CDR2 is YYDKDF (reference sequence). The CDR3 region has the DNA TGTGCCACCAGCATCAGAGCCCCAGACAGGAGTAATGGCTACACCTTC. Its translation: CATSIRAPDRSNGYTF. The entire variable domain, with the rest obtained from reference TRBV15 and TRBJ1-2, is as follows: DAMVIQNPRYQVTQFGKPVTLSCSQTLNHNVMYWYQQKSSQAPKLLFHYYDKDFNNEADTPDNFQSRRPNTSFCFLDIRSPGLGDTAMYLCATSIRAPDRSNGYTFGSGTRLTVV.

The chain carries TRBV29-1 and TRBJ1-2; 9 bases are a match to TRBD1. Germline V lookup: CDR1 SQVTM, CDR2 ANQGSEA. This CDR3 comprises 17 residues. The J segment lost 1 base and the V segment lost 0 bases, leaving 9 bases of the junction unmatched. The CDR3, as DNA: TGCAGCGTTGAAGAGCCCCCCGGGACAGGGATTAACTATGGCTACACCTTC. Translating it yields CSVEEPPGTGINYGYTF.

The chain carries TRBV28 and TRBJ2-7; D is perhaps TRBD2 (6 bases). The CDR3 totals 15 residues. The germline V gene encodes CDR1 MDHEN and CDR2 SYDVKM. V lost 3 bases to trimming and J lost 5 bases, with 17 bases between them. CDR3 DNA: TGTGCCAGCAGTTTGTGGGGGGTTGCGCTTAACGAGCAGTACTTC. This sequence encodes CASSLWGVALNEQYF.

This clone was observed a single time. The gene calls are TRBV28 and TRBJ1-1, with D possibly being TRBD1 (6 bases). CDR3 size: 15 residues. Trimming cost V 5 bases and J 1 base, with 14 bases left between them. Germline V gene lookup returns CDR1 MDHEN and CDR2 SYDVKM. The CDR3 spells CASSPQDRPNTEAFF. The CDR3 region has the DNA TGTGCCAGCAGTCCCCAGGACAGACCGAACACTGAAGCTTTCTTT.

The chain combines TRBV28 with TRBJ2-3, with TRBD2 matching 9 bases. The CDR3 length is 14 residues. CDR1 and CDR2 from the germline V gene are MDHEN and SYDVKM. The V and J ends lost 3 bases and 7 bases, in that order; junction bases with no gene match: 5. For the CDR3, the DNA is TGTGCCAGCAGTTTTCGGACTAGCGCACATACGCAGTATTTT. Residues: CASSFRTSAHTQYF.

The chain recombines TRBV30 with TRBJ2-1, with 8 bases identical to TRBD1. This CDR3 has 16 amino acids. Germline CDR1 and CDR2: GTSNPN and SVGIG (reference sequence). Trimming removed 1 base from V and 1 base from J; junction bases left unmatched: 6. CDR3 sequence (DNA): TGTGCCTGGAGTGGCCTCCGGGACAGGTCCTACAATGAGCAGTTCTTC. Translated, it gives CAWSGLRDRSYNEQFF.

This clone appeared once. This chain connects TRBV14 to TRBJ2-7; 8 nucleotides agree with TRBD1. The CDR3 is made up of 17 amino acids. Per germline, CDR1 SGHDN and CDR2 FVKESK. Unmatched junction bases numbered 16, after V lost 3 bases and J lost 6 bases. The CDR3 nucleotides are TGTGCCAGCAGCCAGGGAAACCGAGACAGGGGTTACTCCGAGCAGTACTTC. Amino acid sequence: CASSQGNRDRGYSEQYF.

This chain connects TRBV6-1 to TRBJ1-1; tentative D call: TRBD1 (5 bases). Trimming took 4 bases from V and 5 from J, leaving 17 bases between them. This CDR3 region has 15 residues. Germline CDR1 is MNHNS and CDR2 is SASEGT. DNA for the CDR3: TGTGCCAGCAGTGGTTTGACAGAAAGCGGGACTGAAGCTTTCTTT. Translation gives CASSGLTESGTEAFF.

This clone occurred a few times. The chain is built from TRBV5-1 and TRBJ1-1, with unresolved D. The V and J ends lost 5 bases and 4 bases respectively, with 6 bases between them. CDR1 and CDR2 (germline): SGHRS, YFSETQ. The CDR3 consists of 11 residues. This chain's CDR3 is CASSESTEAFF. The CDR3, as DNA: TGCGCCAGCAGTGAGAGCACTGAAGCTTTCTTT.

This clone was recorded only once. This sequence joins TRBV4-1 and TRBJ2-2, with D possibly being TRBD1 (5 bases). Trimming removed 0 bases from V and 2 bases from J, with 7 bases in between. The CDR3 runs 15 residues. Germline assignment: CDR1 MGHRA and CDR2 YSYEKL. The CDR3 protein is CASSQDRGNTGELFF. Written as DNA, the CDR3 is TGCGCCAGCAGCCAAGATAGGGGCAACACCGGGGAGCTGTTTTTT.

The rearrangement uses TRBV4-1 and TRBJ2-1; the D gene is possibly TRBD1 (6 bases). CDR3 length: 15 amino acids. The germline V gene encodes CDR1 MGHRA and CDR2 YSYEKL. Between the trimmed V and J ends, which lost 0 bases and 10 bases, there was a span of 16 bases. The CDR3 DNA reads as TGCGCCAGCAGCCAAGAAAAGGGGGTAGGTAGGGAGCAGTTCTTC. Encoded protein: CASSQEKGVGREQFF.

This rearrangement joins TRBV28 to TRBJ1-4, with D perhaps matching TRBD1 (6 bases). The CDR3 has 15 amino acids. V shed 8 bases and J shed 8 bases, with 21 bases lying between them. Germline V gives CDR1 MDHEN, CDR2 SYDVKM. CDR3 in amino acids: CASSPWGPDKEKLFF. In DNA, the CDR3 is TGTGCCAGCTCTCCCTGGGGGCCCGATAAGGAAAAACTGTTTTTT.

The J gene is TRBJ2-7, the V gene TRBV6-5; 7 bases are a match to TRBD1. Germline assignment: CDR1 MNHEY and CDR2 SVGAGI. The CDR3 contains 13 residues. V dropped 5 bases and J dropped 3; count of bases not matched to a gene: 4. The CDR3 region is CASSKTGDYEQYF. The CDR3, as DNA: TGTGCCAGCAGTAAAACAGGGGACTACGAGCAGTACTTC.

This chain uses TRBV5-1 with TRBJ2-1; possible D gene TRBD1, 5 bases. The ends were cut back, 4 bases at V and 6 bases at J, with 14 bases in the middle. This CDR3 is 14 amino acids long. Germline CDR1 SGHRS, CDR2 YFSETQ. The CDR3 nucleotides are TGCGCCAGCAGCCCAGGAGACAGCTCCAATGAGCAGTTCTTC. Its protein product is CASSPGDSSNEQFF.

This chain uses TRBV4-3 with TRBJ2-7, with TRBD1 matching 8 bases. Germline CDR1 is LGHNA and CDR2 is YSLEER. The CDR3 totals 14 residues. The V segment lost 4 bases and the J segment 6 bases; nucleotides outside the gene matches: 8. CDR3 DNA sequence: TGCGCCAGCAGCCCAGGACAGGGTCCAAGCGAGCAGTACTTC. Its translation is CASSPGQGPSEQYF.

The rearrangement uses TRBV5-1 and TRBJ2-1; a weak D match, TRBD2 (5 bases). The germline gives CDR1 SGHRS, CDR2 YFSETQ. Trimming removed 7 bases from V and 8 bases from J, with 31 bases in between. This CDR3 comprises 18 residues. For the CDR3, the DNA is TGCGCCAGCCTCCAGGAGGCGCGCCATCCCTTAAGTCATCATGAGCAGTTCTTC. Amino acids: CASLQEARHPLSHHEQFF. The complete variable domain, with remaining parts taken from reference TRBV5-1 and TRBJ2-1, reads KAGVTQTPRYLIKTRGQQVTLSCSPISGHRSVSWYQQTPGQGLQFLFEYFSETQRNKGNFPGRFSGRQFSNSRSEMNVSTLELGDSALYLCASLQEARHPLSHHEQFFGPGTRLTVL.

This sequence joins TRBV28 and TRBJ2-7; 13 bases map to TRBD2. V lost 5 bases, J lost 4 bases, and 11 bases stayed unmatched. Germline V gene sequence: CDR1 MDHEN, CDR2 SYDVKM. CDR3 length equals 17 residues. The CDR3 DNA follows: TGTGCCAGCAGTAGGACTAGCGGGAGACCTGTGGGATACGAGCAGTACTTC. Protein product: CASSRTSGRPVGYEQYF.

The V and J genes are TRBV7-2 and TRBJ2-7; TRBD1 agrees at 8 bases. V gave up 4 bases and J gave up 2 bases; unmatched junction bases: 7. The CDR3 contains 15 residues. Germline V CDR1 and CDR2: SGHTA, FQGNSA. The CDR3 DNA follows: TGTGCCAGCAGCTCGACAGGGGAAGAAGCCTACGAGCAGTACTTC. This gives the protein CASSSTGEEAYEQYF.

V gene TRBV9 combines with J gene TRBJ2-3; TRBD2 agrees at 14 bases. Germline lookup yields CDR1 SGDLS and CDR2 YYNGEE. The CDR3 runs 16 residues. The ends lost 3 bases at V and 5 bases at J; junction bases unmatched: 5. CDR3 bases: TGTGCCAGCAGCGCCGGGACTAGCGGGGGTTTAGATACGCAGTATTTT. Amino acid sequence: CASSAGTSGGLDTQYF.

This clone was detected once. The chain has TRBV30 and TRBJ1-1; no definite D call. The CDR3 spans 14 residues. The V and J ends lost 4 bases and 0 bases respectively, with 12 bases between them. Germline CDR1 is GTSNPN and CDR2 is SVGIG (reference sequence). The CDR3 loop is CAWIGETMNTEAFF. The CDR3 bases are TGTGCCTGGATAGGAGAGACCATGAACACTGAAGCTTTCTTT. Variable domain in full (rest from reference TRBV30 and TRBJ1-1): SQTIHQWPATLVQPVGSPLSLECTVEGTSNPNLYWYRQAAGRGLQLLFYSVGIGQISSEVPQNLSASRPQDRQFILSSKKLLLSDSGFYLCAWIGETMNTEAFFGQGTRLTVV.

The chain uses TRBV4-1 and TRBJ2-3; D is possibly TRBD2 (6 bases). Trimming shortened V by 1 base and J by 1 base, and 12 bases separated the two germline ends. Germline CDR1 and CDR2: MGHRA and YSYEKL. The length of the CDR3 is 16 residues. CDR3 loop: CASSQGAGFGTDTQYF. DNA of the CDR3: TGCGCCAGCAGCCAAGGGGCGGGGTTCGGCACAGATACGCAGTATTTT.

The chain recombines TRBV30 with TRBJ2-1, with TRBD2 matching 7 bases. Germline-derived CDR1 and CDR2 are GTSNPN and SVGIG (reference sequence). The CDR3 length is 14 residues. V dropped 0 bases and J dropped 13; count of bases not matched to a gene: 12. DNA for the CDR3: TGTGCCTGGAGTGTACGGGTCGGGGGGATGGATCAGTTCTTC. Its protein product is CAWSVRVGGMDQFF.

For the CDR3, the DNA is TGTGCCTGGGACAGCTATAACACTGAAGCTTTCTTT. This encodes CAWDSYNTEAFF. The genes are TRBV30 and TRBJ1-1; possibly TRBD1 for D (5 bases). V was trimmed by 5 bases and J by 2 bases, leaving 9 bases between them. Germline lookup yields CDR1 GTSNPN and CDR2 SVGIG (reference sequence). This CDR3 is 12 amino acids long.

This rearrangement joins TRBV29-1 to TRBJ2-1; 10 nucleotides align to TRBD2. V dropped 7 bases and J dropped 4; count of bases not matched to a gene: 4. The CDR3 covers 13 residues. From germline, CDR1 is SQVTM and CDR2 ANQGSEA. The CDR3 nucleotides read TGCAGCGCAAGGACTAGCGGTTACAATGAGCAGTTCTTC. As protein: CSARTSGYNEQFF.